This TCR beta chain is from a study of blood T cell repertoires in COVID-19. Study background: COVID-19 samples from acute and convalescent phases originated in the United States, Italy and Spain. T cells, B-cell-depleted T cells, or PBMCs supplied cDNA or gDNA.

Authors' methods: Reference gene primers were amplified, and this amplification served to estimate nucleated cell counts. This table comes from immunoSEQ multiplex PCR, and its TCRdb copy is limited to in-frame clones, with some not included. V and J calls plus clone size are reproduced from that table; the DNA served to infer D and trimming. This sample carries around 95,000 clones, around 88% of them seen once, and the ten largest clones take around 5%. This CDR3 spans 14 amino acids. J gave up 4 bases and V 4 bases, and 4 bases lay outside the gene matches. Looked up from germline, CDR1 is MNHEY and CDR2 is SVGEGT. This clone was seen just once.

The sequencing input was peripheral blood. The receptor was derived from a human donor in a cohort sampled during active COVID-19. This chain uses TRBV6-2 or TRBV6-3 with TRBJ1-2; 9 bases agree with TRBD1. The CDR3 DNA sequence: TGTGCCAGCAGTTGGGACAGGGTTGGCTATGGCTACACCTTC. Translated, it gives CASSWDRVGYGYTF.